The entry below describes one TCR beta chain. Its specificity is not known. These data belong to a study of T cells expressing NK-cell markers. TCRdb derives one entry per CDR3 protein from the 5' RACE reads, leaving out DNA. The sample data list about 450,000 distinct CDR3 sequences. Study outcomes and limitations: Several donors likewise had their CD3+CD56-NKG2C+ fraction led by these clonotypes.

Germline V gene sequence: CDR1 MNHEY, CDR2 SVGAGI. The CDR3 loop spans 15 amino acids. The receptor comes from a woman between 18 and 75 years old in good health. Sequencing input: blood T cells: a sorted CD56 or NKG2C T cell subset, CD4+ or CD8+ T cells, or bulk PBMC T cells (not recorded which). The chain links TRBV6-5 to TRBJ2-7; TCRdb gives TRBD1 as the D gene, but with no DNA this cannot be confirmed. CDR3 in amino acids: CASNSAGTGDNEQYF.